These 20 T cell receptor beta chains share one sample of origin, sequenced in a study of OX40 agonist ivuxolimab in advanced cancers. Some clones are missing from TCRdb's copy, which holds only in-frame ones; the method was immunoSEQ multiplex PCR. In the table there are around 2,900 clones, around 78% of which are singletons. The input for sequencing was CD4+ or CD8+ T cells sorted from blood, taken in a trial of the OX40 agonist ivuxolimab. These receptors were obtained from an adult with an advanced solid tumor such as melanoma, head and neck, liver or kidney cancer.

The chain combines TRBV28 with TRBJ1-5; a weak D match, TRBD1 (6 bases). V was pared by 7 bases and J by 1 base, with 17 bases between. The CDR3 is made up of 16 amino acids. Germline values: CDR1 MDHEN, CDR2 SYDVKM. The CDR3: CASTLSDRLSNQPQHF. The CDR3 DNA reads as TGTGCCAGCACCCTATCAGACAGGTTAAGCAATCAGCCCCAGCATTTT.

V usage is TRBV5-6 and J usage is TRBJ2-2; D not certain. The CDR3 extends over 17 amino acids. Germline V CDR1 and CDR2: SGHDT, YYEEEE. The V gene lost 1 base and the J gene lost 5 bases, with 18 bases spanning the gap. The CDR3 loop is CASSLRPPSVGTGELFF. CDR3 coding DNA: TGTGCCAGCAGCTTGAGACCTCCCTCCGTAGGAACCGGGGAGCTGTTTTTT.

This chain links TRBV25-1 with TRBJ1-2, with no clear D. The germline CDR1 and CDR2 sequences are MGHDK and SYGVNS. Trimming took 3 bases from V and 7 from J, leaving 9 bases between them. CDR3 size: 12 residues. CDR3 sequence reads: CASSDQGFGYTF. CDR3 nucleotide sequence: TGTGCCAGCAGTGACCAAGGGTTTGGCTACACCTTC.

The genes are TRBV7-9 and TRBJ2-3; TRBD2 matches 7 bases. The germline V gene encodes CDR1 SEHNR and CDR2 FQNEAQ (reference sequence). This CDR3 contains 16 residues. V shed 4 bases, J shed 6 bases, and the junction held 13 bases outside the gene matches. The CDR3 protein is CASSSGSGAPMDTQYF. Written as DNA, the CDR3 is TGTGCCAGCAGCTCCGGGAGCGGGGCCCCCATGGATACGCAGTATTTT.

The V call is TRBV28, the J call TRBJ2-3, with no clear D. With 4 bases removed from V and 4 bases from J, the gap between germline ends came to 24 bases. There are 18 residues in the CDR3. Germline V CDR1 and CDR2: MDHEN, SYDVKM. The chain's CDR3 is CASSSPLIGLTPPDTQYF. The CDR3 DNA follows: TGTGCCAGCAGTTCCCCCCTTATAGGGCTTACCCCCCCAGATACGCAGTATTTT.

The chain joins TRBV19 to TRBJ2-1, with 10 nucleotides matching TRBD2. CDR1 is LNHDA and CDR2 is SQIVND in the germline V gene (reference sequence). J lost 7 bases, V lost 6 bases, and 9 bases had no gene match. This CDR3 has 15 residues. The CDR3 loop is CASSSGAGGRNEQFF. The CDR3 nucleotides are TGTGCCAGTAGCTCCGGAGCGGGGGGGCGTAATGAGCAGTTCTTC.

The chain links TRBV9 to TRBJ2-1; 13 bases line up with TRBD2. This CDR3 contains 19 residues. Germline trimming cut 3 bases from V and 1 base from J; bases unmatched to any gene: 10. In germline, CDR1 is SGDLS, CDR2 YYNGEE. The CDR3 nucleotides are TGTGCCAGCAGCGCCGGGACTAGCGGGAAGGGAGGGTCCTACAATGAGCAGTTCTTC. Its translation: CASSAGTSGKGGSYNEQFF.

The rearrangement uses TRBV4-1 and TRBJ2-3; 12 nucleotides align to TRBD2. The V gene end was trimmed by 3 bases and the J gene end by 4 bases; junction bases not matched to a gene: 11. The CDR3 has 18 amino acids. Per the germline V gene, CDR1 is MGHRA and CDR2 is YSYEKL. This chain's CDR3 is CASSHPSGRAVVADTQYF. The CDR3 region has the DNA TGCGCCAGCAGCCATCCTAGCGGGAGGGCCGTTGTTGCAGATACGCAGTATTTT.

The rearrangement joins TRBV4-3 to TRBJ2-6, with D possibly being TRBD1 or TRBD2 (5 bases each). The CDR3 has 18 residues. The germline gives CDR1 LGHNA, CDR2 YSLEER. V lost 3 bases, J lost 4 bases, and 19 bases lay in between. In nucleotides, the CDR3 is TGCGCCAGCAGCCAGGGTAGCCTTGGGGGTATAGGGGCCAACGTCCTGACTTTC. Its translation: CASSQGSLGGIGANVLTF.

V usage is TRBV5-4 and J usage is TRBJ2-2; 9 nucleotides line up with TRBD2. This CDR3 is 15 amino acids long. Trimming removed 4 bases from V and 4 bases from J; junction bases left unmatched: 5. Germline V gene data show CDR1 as SGHNT and CDR2 as YYREEE (reference sequence). The CDR3, as DNA: TGTGCCAGCAGCGGGCGCGGGGGGGGCACCGGGGAGCTGTTTTTT. This encodes CASSGRGGGTGELFF.

This chain connects TRBV4-1 to TRBJ2-7; TRBD1 might be the D (6 bases). The germline V gene has CDR1 MGHRA and CDR2 YSYEKL. V dropped 1 base and J dropped 0 bases, with 10 bases sitting between them. CDR3 size: 15 residues. This CDR3 is CASSQADSLSYEQYF. The CDR3 DNA reads TGCGCCAGCAGCCAAGCGGACAGTCTCTCCTACGAGCAGTACTTC.

The table lists this clone with a few counts. The chain links TRBV2 to TRBJ2-7; tentatively, D is TRBD1 or TRBD2 (6 bases each). Trimming pared 4 bases from V and 4 bases from J, leaving 17 bases between. Germline lookup yields CDR1 SNHLY and CDR2 FYNNEI. The CDR3 length is 15 residues. The CDR3 here is CASSVRPGAGYEQYF. The CDR3 bases are TGTGCCAGCAGTGTCCGGCCGGGGGCCGGGTACGAGCAGTACTTC.

The gene calls are TRBV6-4 and TRBJ2-1; no clear D gene. The CDR3 has 15 amino acids. V shed 2 bases and J shed 0 bases, with 8 bases lying between them. Germline CDR1 is MRHNA and CDR2 is SNTAGT. CDR3 sequence (DNA): TGTGCCAGCAGTGACCAGCCCGGCTCCTACAATGAGCAGTTCTTC. Translated, it gives CASSDQPGSYNEQFF.

V and J are TRBV19 and TRBJ1-5; tentatively, D is TRBD1 (6 bases). Germline V gives CDR1 LNHDA, CDR2 SQIVND (reference sequence). There are 12 residues in the CDR3. Deletions cut 7 bases from V and 4 bases from J, with 8 bases between. The CDR3 here is CASTTGNQPQHF. The CDR3 region has the DNA TGTGCCAGTACGACAGGAAATCAGCCCCAGCATTTT.

The chain has TRBV30 and TRBJ2-1, with a weak D call TRBD1 (6 bases). CDR1 GTSNPN and CDR2 SVGIG come from the germline V gene (reference sequence). The CDR3 totals 12 residues. Trimming shortened V by 0 bases and J by 9 bases, and 9 bases separated the two germline ends. The DNA of the CDR3 is TGTGCCTGGAGTGTAACAGGGACTGAGCAGTTCTTC. Its translation is CAWSVTGTEQFF. Using reference TRBV30 and TRBJ2-1 for the parts outside the CDR3, the full variable domain is SQTIHQWPATLVQPVGSPLSLECTVEGTSNPNLYWYRQAAGRGLQLLFYSVGIGQISSEVPQNLSASRPQDRQFILSSKKLLLSDSGFYLCAWSVTGTEQFFGPGTRLTVL.

This clone was found once. The chain links TRBV4-1 to TRBJ2-3; D uncertain. The CDR3 has 12 amino acids. Trimming pared 4 bases from V and 6 bases from J, leaving 8 bases between. The germline CDR1 and CDR2 sequences are MGHRA and YSYEKL. CDR3 nucleotide sequence: TGCGCCAGCAGCCGGGTTATGGATACGCAGTATTTT. It yields the protein CASSRVMDTQYF.

The rearrangement links TRBV7-8 to TRBJ1-3, with 7 bases fitting TRBD1. The CDR3 length is 16 residues. J was trimmed by 2 bases and V by 4 bases; bases with no gene match: 8. Germline V gene sequence: CDR1 SGHVS, CDR2 FQNEAQ. The CDR3 here is CASSSMTGYPGNTIYF. Written as DNA, the CDR3 is TGTGCCAGCAGCTCGATGACAGGGTACCCTGGAAACACCATATATTTT.

The chain employs TRBV27 and TRBJ2-7; TRBD2 matches at 8 bases. Germline values: CDR1 MNHEY, CDR2 SMNVEV (reference sequence). The CDR3 length is 17 residues. The trim removed 2 bases at V and 4 bases at J, leaving 13 bases unmatched. CDR3 sequence: CASSLVGAGGSKYEQYF. In nucleotides, the CDR3 is TGTGCCAGCAGTTTAGTGGGTGCGGGAGGCTCCAAGTACGAGCAGTACTTC.

The genes are TRBV27 and TRBJ1-6, with D hard to call. CDR3 length: 15 residues. Per the germline V gene, CDR1 is MNHEY and CDR2 is SMNVEV (reference sequence). Trimming stripped 0 bases from V and 3 bases from J, with 6 bases between. The CDR3 DNA reads TGTGCCAGCAGTTTATCGATTCTCTATAATTCACCCCTCCACTTT. Protein product: CASSLSILYNSPLHF.

The chain links TRBV6-5 to TRBJ2-1, with 9 bases fitting TRBD1. V gave up 6 bases and J gave up 2 bases; unmatched junction bases: 5. CDR1 is MNHEY, CDR2 SVGAGI, per germline. The CDR3 consists of 15 residues. The DNA for the CDR3 is TGTGCCAGCAGCACCGGGACAGGGACCTACAATGAGCAGTTCTTC. Its protein product is CASSTGTGTYNEQFF.